The rows below give T cell receptor beta chains drawn from one sample of a study of blood T cell repertoires in COVID-19. Some clones are missing from TCRdb's copy, which holds only in-frame ones; the method was immunoSEQ multiplex PCR. Counted here are some 40,000 clones, roughly 85% occurring once; the ten biggest clones make up over 5%. Sequenced material: peripheral blood. The receptors were sampled from a man aged 35-49 years with active COVID-19. Both conserved end residues are part of each CDR3. D genes are given only for firm matches. Size values are once, few and many counts, or a class for expanded clones, and some rows have none.

CDR3 length,clone size,V gene,D gene,J gene,CDR3 protein,CDR3 DNA
16,.,TRBV15,.,TRBJ2-1,CATSRALATRYNEQFF,TGTGCCACCAGCAGAGCCCTAGCGACCCGCTACAATGAGCAGTTCTTC
15,medium-sized,TRBV5-6,TRBD2,TRBJ2-1,CASSSTSGVPSGQFF,TGTGCCAGCAGCTCGACTAGCGGGGTCCCCTCGGGGCAGTTCTTC
16,.,TRBV30,.,TRBJ2-7,CAWTPGLALSSYEQYF,TGTGCCTGGACTCCGGGACTCGCCCTGAGCTCCTACGAGCAGTACTTC
16,once,TRBV19,TRBD1,TRBJ1-6,CASSIGWRTGESPLHF,TGTGCCAGTAGTATAGGGTGGAGGACAGGAGAATCACCCCTCCACTTT
14,few,TRBV2,TRBD1,TRBJ1-5,CASSGLTGNQPQHF,TGTGCCAGCAGTGGTTTGACAGGGAATCAGCCCCAGCATTTT
14,.,TRBV5-3,.,TRBJ2-3,CATPSALNTDTQYF,TGTGCCACCCCAAGCGCGTTAAACACAGATACGCAGTATTTT
13,.,TRBV5-1,.,TRBJ2-2,CASSFVRGGELFF,TGCGCCAGCAGCTTCGTCAGGGGCGGGGAGCTGTTTTTT
16,.,TRBV19,.,TRBJ1-3,CASRSTREGGGNTIYF,TGTGCCAGTAGGTCGACACGCGAGGGCGGTGGAAACACCATATATTTT
15,.,TRBV24-1,.,TRBJ1-4,CATSDSTGRNEKLFF,TGTGCCACCAGTGATTCGACAGGCCGTAATGAAAAACTGTTTTTT
16,.,TRBV29-1,TRBD2,TRBJ2-1,CSVGAPLAGIDNEQFF,TGCAGCGTGGGCGCCCCACTAGCGGGAATAGACAATGAGCAGTTCTTC
15,.,TRBV7-9,.,TRBJ1-1,CASSLFPPSHTEAFF,TGTGCCAGCAGCTTATTCCCGCCAAGCCACACTGAAGCTTTCTTT
14,.,TRBV27,TRBD2,TRBJ2-7,CASSREREGHEQYF,TGTGCCAGCAGCCGAGAGCGGGAGGGCCACGAGCAGTACTTC
15,.,TRBV5-6,TRBD1,TRBJ1-2,CASRETGNANYGYTF,TGTGCCAGCAGGGAGACAGGGAACGCTAACTATGGCTACACCTTC
14,.,TRBV7-3,.,TRBJ1-1,CASSLTGGNTEAFF,TGTGCCAGCAGCTTAACCGGGGGTAACACTGAAGCTTTCTTT
15,once,TRBV15,TRBD1,TRBJ1-6,CATSRFRTGDSPLHF,TGTGCCACCAGCAGATTTCGGACAGGCGATTCACCCCTCCACTTT
14,.,TRBV9,.,TRBJ2-6,CASSPYLGANVLTF,TGTGCCAGCAGCCCCTACCTAGGGGCCAACGTCCTGACTTTC
15,.,TRBV5-1,.,TRBJ1-4,CASSVNSWTNEKLFF,TGCGCCAGCAGCGTTAACTCTTGGACTAATGAAAAACTGTTTTTT
16,.,TRBV5-1,TRBD2,TRBJ2-1,CASSWGLAGVGNEQFF,TGCGCCAGCAGCTGGGGACTAGCGGGAGTAGGTAATGAGCAGTTCTTC
14,.,TRBV21-1,.,TRBJ1-1,CASSKKCGPGEAFF,TGTGCCAGCAGCAAAAAGTGCGGGCCTGGGGAAGCTTTCTTT
14,.,TRBV11-2,TRBD1,TRBJ1-2,CASSRQGDHYGYTF,TGTGCCAGCAGCCGACAGGGAGACCACTATGGCTACACCTTC
14,.,TRBV30,.,TRBJ2-7,CACSLRVRSAEQYF,TGTGCCTGTTCTCTTCGGGTCCGATCGGCCGAGCAGTACTTC
15,.,TRBV5-1,.,TRBJ2-7,CASSLKSGRTYEQYF,TGCGCCAGCAGCTTGAAGTCAGGTCGCACCTACGAGCAGTACTTC
14,.,TRBV2,.,TRBJ2-7,CASSTSAGYYEQYF,TGTGCCAGCAGTACCTCAGCAGGTTACTACGAGCAGTACTTC
15,.,TRBV19,TRBD1,TRBJ2-7,CASSIRDRDPYEQYF,TGTGCCAGTAGTATAAGGGACAGGGATCCCTACGAGCAGTACTTC
15,.,TRBV9,.,TRBJ1-5,CASSAGGESHQPQHF,TGTGCCAGCAGCGCAGGAGGGGAGAGTCATCAGCCCCAGCATTTT
13,.,TRBV5-4,TRBD1,TRBJ1-2,CASSLLTGDGYTF,TGTGCCAGCAGCTTATTGACAGGGGACGGCTACACCTTC
15,.,TRBV18,TRBD1,TRBJ2-5,CASSSWDRGQETQYF,TGTGCCAGCTCATCATGGGACAGGGGGCAAGAGACCCAGTACTTC
18,.,TRBV27,TRBD2,TRBJ2-7,CASSLSAPSGRRDYEQYF,TGTGCCAGCAGTTTATCGGCCCCTAGCGGGAGGAGGGACTACGAGCAGTACTTC
15,.,TRBV18,.,TRBJ2-2,CASSPPSANTGELFF,TGTGCCAGCTCACCACCTAGCGCGAACACCGGGGAGCTGTTTTTT
19,.,TRBV3-1/TRBV3-2,TRBD1,TRBJ2-6,CASSLTGGFDLSGANVLTF,TGTGCCAGCAGCCTCACAGGGGGCTTTGACCTCTCTGGGGCCAACGTCCTGACTTTC
19,.,TRBV19,.,TRBJ2-3,CASSIEEEGRDSGTDTQYF,TGTGCCAGTAGTATAGAGGAGGAGGGCAGGGATAGCGGCACAGATACGCAGTATTTT
12,.,TRBV6-1,.,TRBJ1-2,CASSEAVGGYTF,TGTGCCAGCAGTGAAGCAGTCGGTGGCTACACCTTC
15,.,TRBV7-8,.,TRBJ1-1,CASSLVVQMNTEAFF,TGTGCCAGCAGCTTAGTGGTACAGATGAACACTGAAGCTTTCTTT
14,.,TRBV11-2,.,TRBJ2-7,CASSLDPQIYEQYF,TGTGCCAGCAGCTTAGATCCACAGATCTACGAGCAGTACTTC
17,.,TRBV29-1,TRBD1,TRBJ2-5,CSVAGTGLGRMPETQYF,TGCAGCGTTGCCGGGACAGGGTTAGGTAGAATGCCAGAGACCCAGTACTTC
15,.,TRBV24-1,TRBD1,TRBJ1-3,CATSDPRQGGNTIYF,TGTGCCACCAGTGACCCCCGACAGGGAGGAAACACCATATATTTT
15,.,TRBV5-4,TRBD1,TRBJ1-2,CASSPGTGRGYGYTF,TGTGCCAGCAGCCCTGGGACAGGGCGCGGCTATGGCTACACCTTC
17,.,TRBV27,.,TRBJ2-7,CASSFRTGGFGPYEQYF,TGTGCCAGCAGTTTTCGGACAGGAGGGTTTGGACCCTACGAGCAGTACTTC
13,.,TRBV3-1/TRBV3-2,.,TRBJ2-3,CASSSLRGDTQYF,TGTGCCAGCAGCTCACTTAGGGGTGATACGCAGTATTTT
15,.,TRBV10-2,.,TRBJ1-3,CASSGAGARGNTIYF,TGCGCCAGCAGTGGGGCGGGGGCGCGAGGAAACACCATATATTTT
15,few,TRBV18,.,TRBJ1-5,CASSPVTGEAQPQHF,TGTGCCAGCTCACCAGTGACAGGCGAGGCCCAGCCCCAGCATTTT
17,.,TRBV6-1,TRBD1,TRBJ2-5,CASSVTGGGGSWETQYF,TGTGCCAGCAGTGTGACAGGGGGCGGCGGGAGTTGGGAGACCCAGTACTTC
13,.,TRBV19,.,TRBJ1-2,CASSTGINYGYTF,TGTGCCAGTAGTACCGGGATTAACTATGGCTACACCTTC
17,.,TRBV5-1,TRBD2,TRBJ2-3,CASSLESSGRAVDTQYF,TGCGCCAGCAGCTTGGAATCTAGCGGGAGGGCCGTAGATACGCAGTATTTT
12,.,TRBV28,TRBD1,TRBJ1-3,CASGDRHNTIYF,TGTGCCAGCGGGGACAGGCACAACACCATATATTTT
11,.,TRBV27,.,TRBJ2-2,CASSSTGELFF,TGTGCCAGCAGTTCTACCGGGGAGCTGTTTTTT
14,once,TRBV6-5,.,TRBJ1-3,CASSETASGNTIYF,TGTGCCAGCAGCGAGACAGCCTCTGGAAACACCATATATTTT
11,.,TRBV30,.,TRBJ2-5,CAWSVGETQYF,TGTGCCTGGAGTGTCGGAGAGACCCAGTACTTC
15,.,TRBV7-2,.,TRBJ2-4,CASSPWAGQRNIQYF,TGTGCCAGCAGCCCGTGGGCGGGACAGCGAAACATTCAGTACTTC
15,.,TRBV28,.,TRBJ2-3,CATSLGEASTDTQYF,TGTGCCACCTCCTTAGGGGAAGCTAGCACAGATACGCAGTATTTT
15,.,TRBV10-2,.,TRBJ1-6,CASSEIDSSYSPLHF,TGCGCCAGCAGTGAGATTGACTCATCTTATTCACCCCTCCACTTT
17,medium-sized,TRBV15,.,TRBJ2-1,CATSRDLEGRSYNEQFF,TGTGCCACCAGCAGAGATCTCGAGGGCCGCTCCTACAATGAGCAGTTCTTC
15,.,TRBV25-1,.,TRBJ1-1,CASSLAGKRNTEAFF,TGTGCCAGCAGTCTGGCAGGGAAAAGGAACACTGAAGCTTTCTTT
15,.,TRBV30,TRBD1,TRBJ1-1,CAWSQQGLVSSEAFF,TGTGCCTGGAGTCAACAGGGGTTGGTAAGCTCTGAAGCTTTCTTT
19,.,TRBV18,TRBD2,TRBJ2-5,CASSPNLERLAGDQETQYF,TGTGCCAGCTCACCGAACCTAGAGAGACTAGCGGGAGACCAAGAGACCCAGTACTTC
15,.,TRBV9,.,TRBJ1-5,CASSFSGGAGQPQHF,TGTGCCAGCAGCTTCTCCGGGGGGGCTGGCCAGCCCCAGCATTTT
14,few,TRBV27,.,TRBJ1-5,CASSLTGSHQPQHF,TGTGCCAGCAGCCTAACAGGTTCTCATCAGCCCCAGCATTTT
12,few,TRBV18,.,TRBJ1-5,CASSPPGQPQHF,TGTGCCAGCTCACCACCCGGTCAGCCCCAGCATTTT